Sequencing of this T cell receptor (beta chain) was carried out in a study of T cell changes during pregnancy in multiple sclerosis. Sequencing was performed with immunoSEQ multiplex PCR; in TCRdb, only in-frame clones are kept and a portion is missing. The sample shows 130,000 or so clones, around 97% of them seen only once. The germline CDR1 and CDR2 sequences are SGHDT and YYEEEE. This CDR3 is built from 16 residues. J lost 0 bases, V lost 2 bases, and 4 bases had no gene match. The clonotype originates from a female donor with multiple sclerosis, enrolled in a pregnancy study. The chain combines TRBV5-6 with TRBJ2-3, with 9 bases aligning to TRBD1. The specimen comprised peripheral blood, sampled after pregnancy. The DNA of the CDR3 is TGTGCCAGCAGCTTCTTTGGACAGGGGAGCACAGATACGCAGTATTTT. Its translation: CASSFFGQGSTDTQYF.